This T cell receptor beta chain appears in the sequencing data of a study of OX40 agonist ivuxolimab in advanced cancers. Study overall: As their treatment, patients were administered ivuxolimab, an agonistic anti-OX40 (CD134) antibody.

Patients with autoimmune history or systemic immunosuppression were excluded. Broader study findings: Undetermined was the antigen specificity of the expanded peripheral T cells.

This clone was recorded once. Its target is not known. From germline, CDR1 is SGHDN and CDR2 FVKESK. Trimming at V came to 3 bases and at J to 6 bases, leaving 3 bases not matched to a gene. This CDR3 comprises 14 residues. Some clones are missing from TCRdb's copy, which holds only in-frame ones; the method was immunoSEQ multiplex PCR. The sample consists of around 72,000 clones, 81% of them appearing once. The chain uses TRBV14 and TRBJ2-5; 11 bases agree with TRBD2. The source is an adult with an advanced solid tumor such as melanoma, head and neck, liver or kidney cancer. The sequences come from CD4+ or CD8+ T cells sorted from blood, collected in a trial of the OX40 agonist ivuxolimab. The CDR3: CASSHSGGAKTQYF. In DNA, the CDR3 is TGTGCCAGCAGCCATAGCGGGGGGGCGAAGACCCAGTACTTC.